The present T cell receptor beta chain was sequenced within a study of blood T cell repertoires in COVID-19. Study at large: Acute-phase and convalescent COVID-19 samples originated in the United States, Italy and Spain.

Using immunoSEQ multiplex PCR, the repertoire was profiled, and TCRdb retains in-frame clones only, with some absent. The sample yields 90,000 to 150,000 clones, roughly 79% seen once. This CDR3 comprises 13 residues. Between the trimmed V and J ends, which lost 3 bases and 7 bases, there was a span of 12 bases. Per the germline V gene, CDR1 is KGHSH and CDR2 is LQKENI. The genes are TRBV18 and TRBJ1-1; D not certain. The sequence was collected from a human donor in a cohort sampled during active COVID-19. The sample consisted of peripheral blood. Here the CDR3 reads CASSPERDFEAFF. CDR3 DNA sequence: TGTGCCAGCTCACCCGAGCGGGATTTTGAAGCTTTCTTT.